These 5 T cell receptor beta chains originate from one sample sequenced in a study of graft-versus-host responses after intestinal transplantation. Clones were sequenced by immunoSEQ multiplex PCR, and TCRdb holds only the in-frame ones, with some missing. The sample lists approximately 89,000 clones, approximately 92% occurring once. These receptors' antigens are unknown. Sequences were derived from unstimulated CD8+ T cells sorted from spleen or lymph node cells, sampled before transplant. Every receptor here comes from a human donor who was the organ donor for an intestinal transplant.

The table lists this clone with a count of one. The chain recombines TRBV7-6 with TRBJ2-2, with a possible D match to TRBD1 (5 bases). The CDR3 covers 12 residues. The V end lost 7 bases, the J end lost 7 bases, and 10 bases lay between the germline ends. CDR1 and CDR2 from the germline V gene are SGHVS and FNYEAQ. The CDR3 loop is CASKGAYGELFF. The DNA for the CDR3 is TGTGCCAGCAAAGGGGCTTACGGGGAGCTGTTTTTT.

This rearrangement joins TRBV5-1 to TRBJ1-6; D might be TRBD1 (6 bases). Per the germline V gene, CDR1 is SGHRS and CDR2 is YFSETQ. This CDR3 region has 16 residues. The germline V and J ends were trimmed by 0 bases and 10 bases, with 17 bases remaining between them. The CDR3 DNA reads as TGCGCCAGCAGCTTGGGGGGGACACCCGAAATCTCACCCCTCCACTTT. Translating gives CASSLGGTPEISPLHF.

The V and J genes are TRBV27 and TRBJ2-1; D not certain. This CDR3 is 15 amino acids long. V dropped 6 bases and J dropped 7 bases, with 19 bases sitting between them. CDR1 is MNHEY, CDR2 SMNVEV, per germline (reference sequence). Here the CDR3 reads CASRKLDSAFNEQFF. Written as DNA, the CDR3 is TGTGCCAGCAGGAAACTCGACTCGGCCTTTAATGAGCAGTTCTTC.

The V and J genes are TRBV5-1 and TRBJ2-3; D not certain. V was pared by 0 bases and J by 1 base, with 9 bases between. This CDR3 has 15 amino acids. In germline, CDR1 is SGHRS, CDR2 YFSETQ. CDR3: CASSLGRWGTDTQYF. For the CDR3, the DNA is TGCGCCAGCAGCTTGGGGAGATGGGGCACAGATACGCAGTATTTT. The whole variable domain, filled in from reference TRBV5-1 and TRBJ2-3, reads KAGVTQTPRYLIKTRGQQVTLSCSPISGHRSVSWYQQTPGQGLQFLFEYFSETQRNKGNFPGRFSGRQFSNSRSEMNVSTLELGDSALYLCASSLGRWGTDTQYFGPGTRLTVL.

V and J are TRBV5-6 and TRBJ1-1, with D possibly being TRBD1 (5 bases). Between the trimmed V and J ends, which lost 7 bases and 4 bases, there was a span of 14 bases. This CDR3 is built from 13 residues. Germline lookup yields CDR1 SGHDT and CDR2 YYEEEE. In nucleotides, the CDR3 is TGTGCCAGCTATTTTATAGGGGCCACTGAAGCTTTCTTT. Translation gives CASYFIGATEAFF. The full variable domain, completed using reference TRBV5-6 and TRBJ1-1, is DAGVTQSPTHLIKTRGQQVTLRCSPKSGHDTVSWYQQALGQGPQFIFQYYEEEERQRGNFPDRFSGHQFPNYSSELNVNALLLGDSALYLCASYFIGATEAFFGQGTRLTVV.